The 18 T cell receptor beta chains reported below all come from one sample, sequenced in a study of CD8 T cells in ankylosing spondylitis (dated by TCRdb to about 2017). The library was produced with 5' RACE. The data were produced on an Illumina HiSeq 2500. Through fastp at Q25 and MiXCR, TCRdb rebuilt clones from the public reads, retaining in-frame beta chains. All rows with the same CDR3 protein become a single entry with the most common DNA and genes. For this sample the table gives roughly 180,000 distinct CDR3 sequences, of which 9.5% to 15% were detected only once. The ten top clones hold more than 15% of the sample. Sequencing was performed on blood, either unsorted or a sorted T cell fraction (not recorded which). The source of these receptors is a male donor with ankylosing spondylitis or in good health (not recorded which).

This clonotype was seen only a few times. The chain is built from TRBV12-3 or TRBV12-4 and TRBJ2-5; TRBD2 aligns across 9 bases. The length of the CDR3 is 15 residues. V was clipped by 2 bases and J by 1 base; unmatched bases: 2. The CDR3 loop reads CASSLWGLAQETQYF. CDR3 sequence (DNA): TGTGCCAGCAGTTTATGGGGACTAGCCCAAGAGACCCAGTACTTC.

This clonotype was counted a few times. The chain is built from TRBV6-2 or TRBV6-3 and TRBJ2-2; 8 bases agree with TRBD1. The CDR3 runs 16 residues. J gave up 4 bases and V 6 bases, and 10 bases lay outside the gene matches. CDR1 is MNHEY and CDR2 is SVGEGT in the germline V gene. CDR3 DNA: TGTGCCAGCAGCATTCAGGGGGCGCCGGTCACCGGGGAGCTGTTTTTT. Translation: CASSIQGAPVTGELFF.

Written as DNA, the CDR3 is TGTGCCAGCAGTTTTTACCGGGACAGGGAACTGTTTTTT. Protein product: CASSFYRDRELFF. The gene calls are TRBV27 and TRBJ1-4, with TRBD1 matching over 9 bases. V lost 3 bases to trimming and J lost 12 bases; unmatched junction nucleotides: 5. Germline CDR1 reads MNHEY; CDR2 reads SMNVEV (reference sequence). The CDR3 is 13 residues long.

This clonotype was seen at least ten times. In nucleotides, the CDR3 is TGTGCCAGCACCCTAACAGGGGGCACTGAAGCTTTCTTT. It codes for CASTLTGGTEAFF. This chain links TRBV12-3 or TRBV12-4 with TRBJ1-1; 8 nucleotides line up with TRBD1. The V and J ends lost 7 bases and 4 bases, in that order; junction bases with no gene match: 5. The CDR3 loop spans 13 amino acids.

The V gene is TRBV10-2, the J gene TRBJ2-3; D gene ambiguous. The CDR3 consists of 11 residues. Germline CDR1 is WSHSY and CDR2 is SAAADI. V lost 8 bases, J lost 5 bases, and 8 bases lay in between. The CDR3 nucleotides are TGCGCCAGCCGTTTTGGAGATACGCAGTATTTT. Translated, it gives CASRFGDTQYF.

This clonotype showed up many times. The V gene is TRBV27, the J gene TRBJ1-1, with 7 bases identical to TRBD1. The V gene's germline CDR1 is MNHEY and CDR2 SMNVEV (reference sequence). CDR3 length equals 16 residues. V shed 1 base, J shed 5 bases, and the junction held 10 bases outside the gene matches. CDR3 coding DNA: TGTGCCAGCAGTTTATTCGGGACAGTGGCAGGGACTGAAGCTTTCTTT. Amino acids: CASSLFGTVAGTEAFF.

V and J are TRBV21-1 and TRBJ1-1. TRBV21-1 is designated a pseudogene. This CDR3 is built from 14 residues. CDR3: CASSKGYRDTEAFF. For the CDR3, the DNA is TGTGCCAGCAGCAAAGGGTATCGGGATACTGAAGCTTTCTTT.

The chain links TRBV30 to TRBJ2-2; D may correspond to TRBD1 or TRBD2 (5 bases each). V lost 1 base to trimming and J lost 5 bases, with 8 bases between them. The CDR3 consists of 13 residues. In germline, CDR1 is GTSNPN, CDR2 SVGIG (reference sequence). The DNA of the CDR3 is TGTGCCTGGAGTGAGGGGACGACCGGGGAGCTGTTTTTT. It yields the protein CAWSEGTTGELFF.

The V gene is TRBV12-3 or TRBV12-4, the J gene TRBJ2-1; the match to TRBD1 covers 10 bases. V lost 7 bases to trimming and J lost 5 bases; unmatched junction nucleotides: 8. There are 15 residues in the CDR3. As DNA, the CDR3 is TGTGCCAGCAACCCCGACAGGGGGCAACACAATGAGCAGTTCTTC. This encodes CASNPDRGQHNEQFF.

This clonotype appeared a few times. V is TRBV4-1 and J is TRBJ2-7; TRBD1 aligns across 8 bases. V dropped 4 bases and J dropped 0; count of bases not matched to a gene: 8. Germline V CDR1 and CDR2: MGHRA, YSYEKL. The CDR3 runs 16 residues. CDR3 DNA: TGCGCCAGCAGCCGCCACAGGGGGACCGCCTCCTACGAGCAGTACTTC. It encodes CASSRHRGTASYEQYF.

This clonotype was found many times. The rearrangement links TRBV11-2 to TRBJ2-3, with 10 bases that match TRBD2. CDR1 is SGHAT, CDR2 FQNNGV, per germline. This CDR3 comprises 16 residues. Germline trimming cut 5 bases from V and 2 bases from J; bases unmatched to any gene: 7. The CDR3 DNA reads TGTGCCAGCAGCGACCCCGGGACTAGCGACACAGATACGCAGTATTTT. This translates into CASSDPGTSDTDTQYF.

The sample holds a few counts of this clonotype. This rearrangement joins TRBV2 to TRBJ2-1; D call uncertain. There are 15 residues in the CDR3. With 8 bases removed from V and 0 bases from J, the gap between germline ends came to 14 bases. Germline-derived CDR1 and CDR2 are SNHLY and FYNNEI. CDR3 bases: TGTGCCAGCGGACCGACACCATTCTCCTACAATGAGCAGTTCTTC. As protein: CASGPTPFSYNEQFF.

The CDR3 sequence is CASSPGQGWVQEDTQYF. The CDR3 region has the DNA TGCGCCAGCAGCCCCGGACAGGGGTGGGTTCAGGAAGATACGCAGTATTTT. The chain carries TRBV5-1 and TRBJ2-3; 9 bases line up with TRBD1. Unmatched junction bases numbered 14, after V lost 4 bases and J lost 5 bases. CDR1 is SGHRS and CDR2 is YFSETQ in the germline V gene. This CDR3 is 17 amino acids long.

A few counts support this clonotype. This CDR3 reads CSARGESYLYEQYF. CDR3 nucleotide sequence: TGCAGTGCTAGAGGTGAATCTTACCTCTACGAGCAGTACTTC. The rearrangement links TRBV20-1 to TRBJ2-7, with no clear D. Germline CDR1 DFQATT, CDR2 SNEGSKA (reference sequence). This CDR3 contains 14 residues. The ends were cut back, 1 base at V and 3 bases at J, with 13 bases in the middle.

This clonotype was found once. J is TRBJ1-2 and V is TRBV11-3; possible D gene TRBD1, 5 bases. This CDR3 region has 18 residues. V was shortened by 3 bases and J by 10 bases, with 30 bases between the two germline ends. The germline V gene has CDR1 SGHNT and CDR2 YENEEA. The CDR3 protein is CASSFGRVLGTHRPHYTF. The CDR3 DNA reads as TGTGCCAGCAGCTTCGGGCGGGTTCTCGGGACTCATCGCCCACACTACACCTTC.

This clonotype has just a few counts. V and J are TRBV9 and TRBJ2-3; a weak D match, TRBD1 (5 bases). V was trimmed by 7 bases and J by 5 bases, leaving 11 bases between them. This CDR3 spans 12 amino acids. The germline V gene has CDR1 SGDLS and CDR2 YYNGEE. In nucleotides, the CDR3 is TGTGCCAGCGAGACAGATGGAGATACGCAGTATTTT. Amino acids: CASETDGDTQYF.

This clonotype was observed many times. CDR3 DNA sequence: TGTGCCAGCAGACCCCTGCTTTCTGGGGGGGAGCAGTTCTTC. It is translated as CASRPLLSGGEQFF. V usage is TRBV5-8 and J usage is TRBJ2-1, with D possibly matching TRBD2 (6 bases). The CDR3 runs to 14 residues. Germline-derived CDR1 and CDR2 are SGHTS and YDEGEE. V was clipped by 5 bases and J by 10 bases, with 19 bases between them. The full variable domain, its missing parts supplied by reference TRBV5-8 and TRBJ2-1, is EAGVTQSPTHLIKTRGQQATLRCSPISGHTSVYWYQQALGLGLQFLLWYDEGEERNRGNFPPRFSGRQFPNYSSELNVNALELEDSALYLCASRPLLSGGEQFFGPGTRLTVL.

This clonotype has more than one count but fewer than ten. The chain carries TRBV18 and TRBJ2-2, with D perhaps matching TRBD1 (7 bases). CDR3 size: 16 residues. The V end was cut by 5 bases, the J end by 4 bases, with 17 bases between. Germline CDR1 reads KGHSH; CDR2 reads LQKENI. CDR3 DNA sequence: TGTGCCAGCTCAGCGGGACAGCGCCAACTCACCGGGGAGCTGTTTTTT. Residues: CASSAGQRQLTGELFF.